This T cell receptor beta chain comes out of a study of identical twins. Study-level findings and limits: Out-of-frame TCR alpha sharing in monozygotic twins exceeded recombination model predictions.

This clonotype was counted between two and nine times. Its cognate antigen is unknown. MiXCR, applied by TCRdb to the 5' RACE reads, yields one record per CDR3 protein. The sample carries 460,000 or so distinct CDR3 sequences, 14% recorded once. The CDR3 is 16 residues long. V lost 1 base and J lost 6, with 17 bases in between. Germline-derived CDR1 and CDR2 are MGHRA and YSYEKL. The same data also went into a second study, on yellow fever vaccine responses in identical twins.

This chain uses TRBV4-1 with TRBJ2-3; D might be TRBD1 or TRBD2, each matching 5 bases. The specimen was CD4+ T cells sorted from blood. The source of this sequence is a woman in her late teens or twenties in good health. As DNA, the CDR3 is TGCGCCAGCAGCCAAGTTCGGGGCGGGTTGGTCGATACGCAGTATTTT. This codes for CASSQVRGGLVDTQYF.